These 16 T cell receptor beta chains came from one sample sequenced in a study of long-term antiretroviral therapy in people with HIV (dated 2022 in TCRdb). Sequencing of the TRB variable region was done with the immunoSEQ hsTCRB v3.0 assay at survey level resolution. The source is immuneACCESS, and TCRdb retained only in-frame sequences with V and J called. Part of the clones is not carried over; for the studies checked, unresolved V genes explain less than half of this, and the remainder is unexplained. The sample contains roughly 30,000 clones, over 90% of them found a single time. The top ten hold about 6% of the sample. The sequenced sample was unsorted PBMCs, obtained roughly 6.3 years after starting antiretroviral therapy. The receptors originated from a woman in her thirties or forties with HIV.

The J gene is TRBJ1-5, the V gene TRBV19; 7 bases match TRBD1. The ends lost 7 bases at V and 6 bases at J; junction bases unmatched: 6. This CDR3 has 13 amino acids. Germline CDR1 and CDR2: LNHDA and SQIVND (reference sequence). DNA of the CDR3: TGTGCCAGTAAAGACAGGGAGTTTCAGCCCCAGCATTTT. This gives the protein CASKDREFQPQHF.

The genes are TRBV30 and TRBJ1-2, with D unresolved. Germline V gives CDR1 GTSNPN, CDR2 SVGIG (reference sequence). The length of the CDR3 is 13 residues. The germline V and J ends were trimmed by 2 bases and 2 bases, with 9 bases remaining between them. The CDR3, as DNA: TGTGCCTGGAGTCTCGGACCCAACTATGGCTACACCTTC. Protein sequence: CAWSLGPNYGYTF.

This clone has just one count. This chain uses TRBV18 with TRBJ1-6; possible D gene TRBD1, 5 bases. The CDR3 is made up of 15 amino acids. The ends were cut back, 0 bases at V and 8 bases at J, with 11 bases in the middle. Germline CDR1 reads KGHSH; CDR2 reads LQKENI. The CDR3 is CASSPPQGNDSPLHF. CDR3 in DNA: TGTGCCAGCTCACCACCGCAGGGAAACGATTCACCCCTCCACTTT. Complete variable domain (other parts from reference TRBV18 and TRBJ1-6): NAGVMQNPRHLVRRRGQEARLRCSPMKGHSHVYWYRQLPEEGLKFMVYLQKENIIDESGMPKERFSAEFPKEGPSILRIQQVVRGDSAAYFCASSPPQGNDSPLHFGNGTRLTVT.

This chain joins TRBV4-1 and TRBJ1-4, with 9 bases matching TRBD1. Germline assignment: CDR1 MGHRA and CDR2 YSYEKL. V lost 0 bases and J lost 9; bases outside the gene matches: 5. The CDR3 sequence is 15 residues long. CDR3 DNA sequence: TGCGCCAGCAGCCAAGATCGCGACAGGGGGAAAAAACTGTTTTTT. Translation gives CASSQDRDRGKKLFF.

This clone was detected only a few times. J is TRBJ2-3 and V is TRBV5-1, with 14 positions matching TRBD2. The V and J ends lost 4 bases and 3 bases, in that order; junction bases with no gene match: 7. Germline CDR1 SGHRS, CDR2 YFSETQ. This CDR3 has 17 residues. The CDR3 bases are TGCGCCAGCAGCGTCGGGACTAGCGGGGGCAATACAGATACGCAGTATTTT. Protein sequence: CASSVGTSGGNTDTQYF.

The chain has TRBV7-9 and TRBJ2-3; 9 nucleotides align to TRBD2. Germline lookup yields CDR1 SEHNR and CDR2 FQNEAQ (reference sequence). This CDR3 region has 15 residues. V dropped 3 bases and J dropped 6; count of bases not matched to a gene: 7. CDR3: CASSLLAGVPDTQYF. CDR3 DNA: TGTGCCAGCAGCTTGTTAGCGGGGGTGCCCGATACGCAGTATTTT.

The gene calls are TRBV7-8 and TRBJ1-4; perhaps TRBD1 as D (5 bases). This CDR3 has 14 amino acids. V was pared by 1 base and J by 8 bases, with 11 bases between. Germline V gives CDR1 SGHVS, CDR2 FQNEAQ. The CDR3 spells CASSLVGTAEKLFF. DNA of the CDR3: TGTGCCAGCAGCTTAGTAGGGACGGCGGAAAAACTGTTTTTT.

This rearrangement joins TRBV19 to TRBJ1-4; D uncertain. Germline values: CDR1 LNHDA, CDR2 SQIVND (reference sequence). The V gene lost 4 bases and the J gene lost 8 bases, with 14 bases spanning the gap. The CDR3 covers 14 residues. For the CDR3, the DNA is TGTGCCAGTAGTACGACATTTAGTGGAGAAAAACTGTTTTTT. Protein product: CASSTTFSGEKLFF. The entire variable domain, with the rest obtained from reference TRBV19 and TRBJ1-4, is as follows: DGGITQSPKYLFRKEGQNVTLSCEQNLNHDAMYWYRQDPGQGLRLIYYSQIVNDFQKGDIAEGYSVSREKKESFPLTVTSAQKNPTAFYLCASSTTFSGEKLFFGSGTQLSVL.

The chain recombines TRBV4-3 with TRBJ2-7; TRBD2 matches at 7 bases. The CDR3 covers 16 residues. The germline V gene encodes CDR1 LGHNA and CDR2 YSLEER. The trim removed 0 bases at V and 1 base at J, leaving 6 bases unmatched. The CDR3 DNA follows: TGCGCCAGCAGCCAAGATTGGACTAGGACTTCCTACGAGCAGTACTTC. Amino acid sequence: CASSQDWTRTSYEQYF.

This chain's CDR3 is CASSYGARAYEQYF. The CDR3 region has the DNA TGTGCCAGCAGCTACGGCGCGAGAGCCTACGAGCAGTACTTC. This rearrangement joins TRBV6-5 to TRBJ2-7; D is unclear. V lost 6 bases and J lost 2, with 14 bases in between. There are 14 residues in the CDR3. Germline V lookup: CDR1 MNHEY, CDR2 SVGAGI.

The chain carries TRBV7-9 and TRBJ2-3; 9 positions agree with TRBD1. This CDR3 comprises 14 residues. V lost 7 bases to trimming and J lost 7 bases; unmatched junction nucleotides: 9. Germline assignment: CDR1 SEHNR and CDR2 FQNEAQ (reference sequence). CDR3 protein: CASTPGQGRYTQYF. CDR3 bases: TGTGCCAGCACCCCGGGACAGGGAAGGTATACGCAGTATTTT.

CDR3 in DNA: TGTGCCAGCAGCTCCACAGGGGGCGTAAACTATGGCTACACCTTC. Translating it yields CASSSTGGVNYGYTF. The chain employs TRBV5-6 and TRBJ1-2; 9 bases line up with TRBD1. The trim removed 3 bases at V and 2 bases at J, leaving 5 bases unmatched. From germline, CDR1 is SGHDT and CDR2 YYEEEE. The CDR3 spans 15 residues. Full variable domain (remainder filled in from reference TRBV5-6 and TRBJ1-2): DAGVTQSPTHLIKTRGQQVTLRCSPKSGHDTVSWYQQALGQGPQFIFQYYEEEERQRGNFPDRFSGHQFPNYSSELNVNALLLGDSALYLCASSSTGGVNYGYTFGSGTRLTVV.

CDR3: CAWRSRGRVGETQYF. CDR3 bases: TGTGCCTGGAGGTCCCGGGGGAGGGTAGGGGAGACCCAGTACTTC. J is TRBJ2-5 and V is TRBV30; TRBD2 aligns across 7 bases. V shed 3 bases and J 5 bases; nucleotides not matched to a gene: 12. The germline CDR1 and CDR2 sequences are GTSNPN and SVGIG (reference sequence). The CDR3 has 15 residues.

For this clone: The junction and the germline gene differ at one end; a read error may be behind it. The CDR3 nucleotides are TGTGCCAGCAGTTACTCGATGGTAACCGGGACAAGGGGATGTGCCTTC. This gives the protein CASSYSMVTGTRGCAF. V usage is TRBV6-5 and J usage is TRBJ1-2; D is possibly TRBD1 (6 bases). The CDR3 is made up of 16 amino acids. Germline V CDR1 and CDR2: MNHEY, SVGAGI.

The chain couples TRBV10-3 to TRBJ2-7; 10 bases agree with TRBD1. Germline V gives CDR1 ENHRY, CDR2 SYGVKD. Trimming removed 4 bases from V and 3 bases from J; junction bases left unmatched: 12. The CDR3 has 17 residues. Written as DNA, the CDR3 is TGTGCCATCAGTGCCTACACCCCCGGGACAGGGGACTACGAGCAGTACTTC. Amino acids: CAISAYTPGTGDYEQYF.

This clone was seen a handful of times. CDR3 protein: CASSLDGIGELFF. In DNA form, the CDR3 reads TGTGCCAGCAGCTTAGACGGAATCGGGGAGCTGTTTTTT. This rearrangement joins TRBV7-3 to TRBJ2-2; D not resolved. The CDR3 spans 13 residues. V dropped 2 bases and J dropped 7 bases, with 8 bases sitting between them. The germline V gene has CDR1 SGHTA and CDR2 FQGTGA.